This TCR beta chain stems from a study of blood T cell repertoires in COVID-19. Overall study context: Collection of acute and convalescent COVID-19 samples took place in the United States, Italy and Spain. T cells, B-cell-depleted T cells, or PBMCs supplied cDNA or gDNA.

Authors' methods: Researchers report that nucleated cell counts were estimated from reference gene primer amplification. Here immunoSEQ multiplex PCR was the method, and the copy in TCRdb shows in-frame clones only, minus some. V, J and clone size were drawn from that table, and D and trimming were deduced from the DNA. Here the sample spans around 170,000 clones, approximately 80% being singletons. Sequencing was performed on peripheral blood. The TCR was taken from a man in his sixties or seventies who had recovered from COVID-19.

CDR3 in amino acids: CASSPITGSNQPQHF. In nucleotides, the CDR3 is TGTGCCAGCTCACCCATTACAGGGAGCAATCAGCCCCAGCATTTT. The V call is TRBV18, the J call TRBJ1-5; D perhaps matches TRBD1 (6 bases). This CDR3 region has 15 residues. In germline, CDR1 is KGHSH, CDR2 LQKENI. The V and J ends lost 3 bases and 1 base respectively, with 10 bases between them.